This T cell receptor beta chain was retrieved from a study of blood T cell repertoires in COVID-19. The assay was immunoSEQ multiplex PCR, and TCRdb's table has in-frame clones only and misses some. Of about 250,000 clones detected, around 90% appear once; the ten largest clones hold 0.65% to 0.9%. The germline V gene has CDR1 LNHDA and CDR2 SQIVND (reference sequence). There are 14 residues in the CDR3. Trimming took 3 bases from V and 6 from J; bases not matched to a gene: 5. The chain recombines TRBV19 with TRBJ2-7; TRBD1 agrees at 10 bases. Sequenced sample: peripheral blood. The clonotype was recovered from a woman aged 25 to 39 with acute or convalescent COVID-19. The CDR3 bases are TGTGCCAGTAGTATTTTGGACAGGGGGTCCGAGCAGTACTTC. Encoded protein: CASSILDRGSEQYF. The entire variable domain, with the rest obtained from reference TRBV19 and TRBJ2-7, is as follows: DGGITQSPKYLFRKEGQNVTLSCEQNLNHDAMYWYRQDPGQGLRLIYYSQIVNDFQKGDIAEGYSVSREKKESFPLTVTSAQKNPTAFYLCASSILDRGSEQYFGPGTRLTVT.